A single sample is the source of the 7 T cell receptor beta chains below, sequenced in a study of cytomegalovirus exposure and HLA in healthy donors. In the PCR, 60 Vbeta and 13 Jbeta primers were used. Sequencing was performed with immunoSEQ multiplex PCR; in TCRdb, only in-frame clones are kept and a portion is missing. This sample yields more than 65,000 clones, of which more than 75% are seen a single time; roughly 2% belongs to the top ten. Sequenced: PBMCs. The receptors stem from a man aged 18 to 30 in good health and CMV-seronegative.

The chain combines TRBV6-5 with TRBJ1-1; 9 nucleotides line up with TRBD1. CDR3 length: 14 amino acids. Germline assignment: CDR1 MNHEY and CDR2 SVGAGI. The trim removed 5 bases at V and 4 bases at J, leaving 5 bases unmatched. The CDR3 sequence: CASSLNRGPTEAFF. The CDR3 region has the DNA TGTGCCAGCAGTCTCAACAGGGGGCCCACTGAAGCTTTCTTT.

The rearrangement joins TRBV7-2 to TRBJ1-2; TRBD1 matches at 11 bases. The CDR3 totals 16 residues. Germline V gives CDR1 SGHTA, CDR2 FQGNSA. Germline trimming cut 5 bases from V and 8 bases from J; bases unmatched to any gene: 13. The CDR3 nucleotides are TGTGCCAGCAGCACGGGAGGACAGGGGGCCCCAGGGGGCTACACCTTC. Protein product: CASSTGGQGAPGGYTF.

This clone was picked up one time. The chain links TRBV29-1 to TRBJ1-2; TRBD1 matches 10 bases. Germline V gives CDR1 SQVTM, CDR2 ANQGSEA. This CDR3 contains 17 residues. The V gene end was trimmed by 3 bases and the J gene end by 0 bases; junction bases not matched to a gene: 10. The CDR3 protein is CSVEGNRQGAANYGYTF. The CDR3 DNA reads as TGCAGCGTTGAGGGAAATCGACAGGGGGCCGCTAACTATGGCTACACCTTC.

V and J are TRBV7-2 and TRBJ1-2, with D perhaps matching TRBD1 (5 bases). The ends were cut back, 3 bases at V and 4 bases at J, with 15 bases in the middle. CDR3 length: 15 residues. Per germline, CDR1 SGHTA and CDR2 FQGNSA. The CDR3 protein is CASSFQPQGTYGYTF. CDR3 in DNA: TGTGCCAGCAGCTTCCAGCCCCAGGGTACCTATGGCTACACCTTC.

J is TRBJ1-2 and V is TRBV7-9; D call uncertain. Looked up from germline, CDR1 is SEHNR and CDR2 is FQNEAQ (reference sequence). The V and J ends lost 5 bases and 2 bases respectively, with 12 bases between them. The CDR3 has 14 amino acids. CDR3 in DNA: TGTGCCAGCAGCGACATCCGTTCCAACTATGGCTACACCTTC. Residues: CASSDIRSNYGYTF.

The CDR3, as DNA: TGTGCCAGCAGGGGGACAGGGCTTTATGGCTACACCTTC. Its translation is CASRGTGLYGYTF. The chain employs TRBV28 and TRBJ1-2, with 9 bases aligning to TRBD1. Per the germline V gene, CDR1 is MDHEN and CDR2 is SYDVKM. J was trimmed by 5 bases and V by 6 bases; bases with no gene match: 4. The CDR3 length is 13 residues.

The rearrangement joins TRBV2 to TRBJ2-6; 7 bases are shared with TRBD1. Germline CDR1 is SNHLY and CDR2 is FYNNEI. Losses at the gene ends were 9 bases for V and 0 bases for J; bases not matched to a gene: 8. CDR3 length equals 16 residues. The CDR3 loop reads CASGQASNSGANVLTF. The CDR3, as DNA: TGTGCCAGTGGACAGGCCTCAAACTCTGGGGCCAACGTCCTGACTTTC.